Shown below are 24 T cell receptor beta chains from a single sample sequenced in a study of blood T cell repertoires in COVID-19. Sequencing was performed with immunoSEQ multiplex PCR; in TCRdb, only in-frame clones are kept and a portion is missing. The table lists under 150,000 clones, about four fifths of them singletons. The material sequenced was peripheral blood. Receptors originate from a man aged 35-49 years with active or convalescent COVID-19.

This sequence joins TRBV10-3 and TRBJ2-7, with 10 bases aligning to TRBD1. The CDR3 covers 15 residues. V dropped 7 bases and J dropped 0; count of bases not matched to a gene: 6. CDR1 ENHRY and CDR2 SYGVKD come from the germline V gene. The chain's CDR3 is CAIKTGQGVSYEQYF. In nucleotides, the CDR3 is TGTGCCATCAAGACAGGACAGGGGGTCTCCTACGAGCAGTACTTC.

This clone was observed a few times. V gene TRBV7-3 combines with J gene TRBJ2-1; D may be TRBD2 (6 bases). The CDR3 has 13 residues. The germline gives CDR1 SGHTA, CDR2 FQGTGA. Deletions cut 6 bases from V and 6 bases from J, with 12 bases between. CDR3 DNA sequence: TGTGCCAGCAGTCGGGACTTATCCAATGAGCAGTTCTTC. It specifies CASSRDLSNEQFF. Full variable domain (outside the CDR3, taken from reference TRBV7-3 and TRBJ2-1): GAGVSQTPSNKVTEKGKYVELRCDPISGHTALYWYRQSLGQGPEFLIYFQGTGAADDSGLPNDRFFAVRPEGSVSTLKIQRTERGDSAVYLCASSRDLSNEQFFGPGTRLTVL.

The gene calls are TRBV3-1 (or the pseudogene TRBV3-2) and TRBJ2-2, with D tentatively TRBD2 (7 bases). CDR3 length: 16 amino acids. Germline CDR1 LGHDT, CDR2 YNNKEL (reference sequence). V dropped 0 bases and J dropped 6 bases, with 14 bases sitting between them. In DNA, the CDR3 is TGTGCCAGCAGCCAAGAGGCGGGGGCCTTGGCCGGGGAGCTGTTTTTT. This codes for CASSQEAGALAGELFF.

The gene calls are TRBV2 and TRBJ2-7; D might be TRBD1 (6 bases). This CDR3 region has 13 residues. V lost 8 bases to trimming and J lost 2 bases, with 13 bases between them. CDR1 and CDR2 from the germline V gene are SNHLY and FYNNEI. DNA for the CDR3: TGTGCCAGCTCTCCGGGACACCCCTACGAGCAGTACTTC. Residues: CASSPGHPYEQYF.

This chain links TRBV27 with TRBJ2-5; unclear D gene. The length of the CDR3 is 14 residues. Trimming cost V 5 bases and J 3 bases, with 13 bases left between them. Germline CDR1 and CDR2: MNHEY and SMNVEV (reference sequence). The CDR3 here is CASSTTLAEETQYF. The CDR3 bases are TGTGCCAGCAGTACAACCCTGGCTGAAGAGACCCAGTACTTC.

The chain has TRBV19 and TRBJ2-3; 8 nucleotides match TRBD2. Germline loops: CDR1 LNHDA, CDR2 SQIVND (reference sequence). V dropped 10 bases and J dropped 4; count of bases not matched to a gene: 10. The CDR3 runs 14 residues. The CDR3 DNA reads as TGTGCCACCTCCCGGGGGGGTTGGTCAGATACGCAGTATTTT. This encodes CATSRGGWSDTQYF.

This chain uses TRBV11-1 with TRBJ1-1, with D unresolved. The CDR3 runs to 13 residues. CDR1 SGHAT and CDR2 FQDESV come from the germline V gene (reference sequence). The ends were cut back, 4 bases at V and 1 base at J, with 7 bases in the middle. The CDR3 here is CASSSNGNTEAFF. The CDR3 DNA sequence: TGTGCCAGCAGCTCGAACGGGAACACTGAAGCTTTCTTT. The complete variable domain, with remaining parts taken from reference TRBV11-1 and TRBJ1-1, reads EAEVAQSPRYKITEKSQAVAFWCDPISGHATLYWYRQILGQGPELLVQFQDESVVDDSQLPKDRFSAERLKGVDSTLKIQPAELGDSAMYLCASSSNGNTEAFFGQGTRLTVV.

CDR3 residues: CASSFGSNGYTF. DNA for the CDR3: TGTGCCAGCAGTTTCGGTAGTAATGGCTACACCTTC. The chain uses TRBV12-3 or TRBV12-4 and TRBJ1-2; no clear D gene. The CDR3 runs to 12 residues. V was pared by 3 bases and J by 6 bases, with 8 bases between.

This clone was detected once. The CDR3 DNA sequence: TGTGCCAGCAGCCTAGGTGGGCCAGATACGCAGTATTTT. Protein: CASSLGGPDTQYF. The gene calls are TRBV9 and TRBJ2-3; D not certain. Trimming removed 4 bases at V and 4 bases at J, with 10 bases between. CDR3 length: 13 amino acids. Germline-derived CDR1 and CDR2 are SGDLS and YYNGEE.

In DNA form, the CDR3 reads TGCAGCGTTGGACAGGACTCCTACGAGCAGTACTTC. Its protein product is CSVGQDSYEQYF. The chain uses TRBV29-1 and TRBJ2-7; D perhaps matches TRBD1 (6 bases). This CDR3 is 12 amino acids long. Germline V gives CDR1 SQVTM, CDR2 ANQGSEA. Trimming removed 4 bases at V and 0 bases at J, with 7 bases between.

The V and J genes are TRBV18 and TRBJ2-7, with 8 bases matching TRBD2. V was clipped by 5 bases and J by 12 bases; unmatched bases: 18. The germline CDR1 and CDR2 sequences are KGHSH and LQKENI. This CDR3 is built from 15 residues. In nucleotides, the CDR3 is TGTGCCAGCTCAGAGACTCCGGGACTAGGGGTTACTTGGTACTTC. This gives the protein CASSETPGLGVTWYF.

The chain combines TRBV6-5 with TRBJ1-4, with D tentatively TRBD1 (5 bases). The length of the CDR3 is 13 residues. Germline V gene data show CDR1 as MNHEY and CDR2 as SVGAGI. The V gene lost 5 bases and the J gene lost 4 bases, with 8 bases spanning the gap. The CDR3 sequence is CASSRQYNEKLFF. The CDR3 DNA reads TGTGCCAGCAGTCGACAGTATAATGAAAAACTGTTTTTT.

V and J are TRBV18 and TRBJ2-2; 9 positions match TRBD1. This CDR3 has 15 residues. V was pared by 2 bases and J by 4 bases, with 2 bases of the junction left unmatched. The germline V gene has CDR1 KGHSH and CDR2 LQKENI. CDR3 in amino acids: CASSPRQGVTGELFF. CDR3 in DNA: TGTGCCAGCTCACCAAGACAGGGGGTCACCGGGGAGCTGTTTTTT.

V gene TRBV18 combines with J gene TRBJ2-4, with a weak D call TRBD2 (6 bases). V lost 4 bases and J 3 bases, leaving 13 bases between the germline ends. Germline CDR1 is KGHSH and CDR2 is LQKENI. The CDR3 covers 15 residues. The CDR3: CASSHGGGVKNIQYF. As DNA, the CDR3 is TGTGCCAGCTCACACGGTGGAGGGGTCAAAAACATTCAGTACTTC.

J is TRBJ2-3 and V is TRBV6-1, with 8 bases aligning to TRBD2. Trimming removed 1 base from V and 7 bases from J; junction bases left unmatched: 7. CDR1 is MNHNS, CDR2 SASEGT, per germline. This CDR3 is 15 amino acids long. CDR3 amino acids: CASSEGGLGGNTQYF. The CDR3 DNA sequence: TGTGCCAGCAGTGAAGGGGGACTAGGGGGGAATACGCAGTATTTT.

This chain connects TRBV4-3 to TRBJ2-3, with TRBD2 identical over 8 bases. CDR1 and CDR2 (germline): LGHNA, YSLEER. Trimming removed 0 bases from V and 2 bases from J; junction bases left unmatched: 10. The CDR3 sequence is 18 residues long. CDR3 residues: CASSQEGRGGTNTDTQYF. CDR3 bases: TGCGCCAGCAGCCAAGAGGGCCGGGGGGGGACTAACACAGATACGCAGTATTTT.

The chain is built from TRBV6-5 and TRBJ1-6; 8 nucleotides agree with TRBD1. Germline V gene data show CDR1 as MNHEY and CDR2 as SVGAGI. This CDR3 comprises 14 residues. Losses at the gene ends were 6 bases for V and 9 bases for J; bases not matched to a gene: 7. The CDR3 nucleotides are TGTGCCAGCAGAACCGGACAGGGAAGTTCACCCCTCCACTTT. Protein sequence: CASRTGQGSSPLHF.

The rearrangement links TRBV7-8 to TRBJ2-5; tentatively, D is TRBD2 (6 bases). Trimming stripped 1 base from V and 5 bases from J, with 14 bases between. The CDR3 consists of 15 residues. Germline assignment: CDR1 SGHVS and CDR2 FQNEAQ. CDR3 amino acids: CASSLVGGGGETQYF. CDR3 coding DNA: TGTGCCAGCAGCTTAGTTGGTGGGGGAGGCGAGACCCAGTACTTC.

V usage is TRBV19 and J usage is TRBJ1-5; no firm D call. This CDR3 region has 15 residues. CDR1 is LNHDA and CDR2 is SQIVND in the germline V gene (reference sequence). The V end lost 1 base, the J end lost 0 bases, and 7 bases lay between the germline ends. As DNA, the CDR3 is TGTGCCAGTAGTATAGGGCTGATTAGCAATCAGCCCCAGCATTTT. This translates into CASSIGLISNQPQHF. The full variable domain, in which reference TRBV19 and TRBJ1-5 provide the parts outside the CDR3, is DGGITQSPKYLFRKEGQNVTLSCEQNLNHDAMYWYRQDPGQGLRLIYYSQIVNDFQKGDIAEGYSVSREKKESFPLTVTSAQKNPTAFYLCASSIGLISNQPQHFGDGTRLSIL.

This clone came up once. The chain links TRBV19 to TRBJ1-5, with D possibly being TRBD1 (5 bases). V was trimmed by 6 bases and J by 2 bases, leaving 14 bases between them. CDR1 is LNHDA, CDR2 SQIVND, per germline (reference sequence). This CDR3 is 15 amino acids long. The CDR3 DNA reads TGTGCCAGTAGCCCCGGACAAGTAGGCAATCAGCCCCAGCATTTT. It is translated as CASSPGQVGNQPQHF.

The chain joins TRBV3-1 (or the pseudogene TRBV3-2) to TRBJ2-2; 9 bases match TRBD1. In germline, CDR1 is LGHDT, CDR2 YNNKEL (reference sequence). V gave up 2 bases and J gave up 6 bases; unmatched junction bases: 7. This CDR3 is built from 16 residues. The CDR3 loop reads CASSQRAGQGSGELFF. CDR3 nucleotide sequence: TGTGCCAGCAGCCAACGAGCGGGACAGGGCTCCGGGGAGCTGTTTTTT.

The chain combines TRBV12-3 or TRBV12-4 with TRBJ2-7; 7 bases map to TRBD1. The CDR3 spans 13 residues. The V and J ends lost 4 bases and 6 bases, in that order; junction bases with no gene match: 6. CDR3 sequence reads: CASSSRGSGEQYF. The CDR3 DNA reads TGTGCCAGCAGTTCCAGGGGGAGCGGCGAGCAGTACTTC.

This clone appeared a few times. This chain connects TRBV7-8 to TRBJ1-5; no reliable D call. The V gene's germline CDR1 is SGHVS and CDR2 FQNEAQ. The CDR3 has 16 residues. Trimming removed 2 bases at V and 0 bases at J, with 11 bases between. This chain's CDR3 is CASSLLGGLSNQPQHF. The CDR3 nucleotides are TGTGCCAGCAGCTTACTGGGAGGGCTTAGCAATCAGCCCCAGCATTTT.

The rearrangement joins TRBV6-6 to TRBJ2-7; 8 bases match TRBD1. CDR3 length equals 15 residues. The germline V gene encodes CDR1 MNHNY and CDR2 SVGAGI (reference sequence). V shed 5 bases and J 2 bases; nucleotides not matched to a gene: 8. In DNA form, the CDR3 reads TGTGCCAGCAGTCACGGACAGGGAACTACCTACGAGCAGTACTTC. Translating it yields CASSHGQGTTYEQYF.